These T cell receptor beta chains were read from a single sample in a study of OX40 agonist ivuxolimab in advanced cancers. Sequencing was performed with immunoSEQ multiplex PCR; in TCRdb, only in-frame clones are kept and a portion is missing. The table records 55,000 to 80,000 clones, about 89% of them present only once. The sample here was CD4+ or CD8+ T cells sorted from blood, taken in a trial of the OX40 agonist ivuxolimab. These receptors all come from an adult with an advanced solid tumor such as melanoma, head and neck, liver or kidney cancer. The CDR3 runs from the conserved cysteine through the conserved F or W. A D gene is named only where the DNA matches it firmly. A clone size is listed for some rows: how often the clone was seen (once, few, many), or a class if it is expanded.

v_call: TRBV9; clone_size: NA; j_call: TRBJ2-5; d_call: TRBD2; cdr3_aa: CASSASGRTETQYF; cdr3_nt: TGTGCCAGCAGCGCTAGCGGGAGAACGGAGACCCAGTACTTC
v_call: TRBV2; clone_size: NA; j_call: TRBJ2-5; d_call: NA; cdr3_aa: CASGLDSQETQYF; cdr3_nt: TGTGCCAGCGGGCTGGACAGCCAAGAGACCCAGTACTTC
v_call: TRBV13; clone_size: once; j_call: TRBJ1-2; d_call: NA; cdr3_aa: CASSFRGRTCTF; cdr3_nt: TGTGCCAGCAGCTTTCGAGGACGGACCTGCACCTTC
v_call: TRBV2; clone_size: once; j_call: TRBJ2-3; d_call: NA; cdr3_aa: CASSEKGADTQYF; cdr3_nt: TGTGCCAGCAGTGAAAAGGGGGCAGATACGCAGTATTTT
v_call: TRBV4-2; clone_size: NA; j_call: TRBJ1-4; d_call: NA; cdr3_aa: CASSQRETNEKLFF; cdr3_nt: TGTGCCAGCAGCCAAAGGGAAACTAATGAAAAACTGTTTTTT
v_call: TRBV30; clone_size: NA; j_call: TRBJ2-5; d_call: NA; cdr3_aa: CACNRETQYF; cdr3_nt: TGTGCCTGCAACAGAGAGACCCAGTACTTC
v_call: TRBV7-3; clone_size: NA; j_call: TRBJ1-4; d_call: NA; cdr3_aa: CASSLTSETYNEKLFF; cdr3_nt: TGTGCCAGCAGCTTAACGTCAGAAACGTATAATGAAAAACTGTTTTTT
v_call: TRBV27; clone_size: NA; j_call: TRBJ2-5; d_call: TRBD1; cdr3_aa: CASSLDRGGVETQYF; cdr3_nt: TGTGCCAGCAGTCTCGACAGGGGAGGAGTAGAGACCCAGTACTTC
v_call: TRBV2; clone_size: NA; j_call: TRBJ2-3; d_call: NA; cdr3_aa: CASSGQGTDTQYF; cdr3_nt: TGTGCCAGCAGTGGACAAGGCACAGATACGCAGTATTTT
v_call: TRBV5-1; clone_size: once; j_call: TRBJ1-4; d_call: TRBD1; cdr3_aa: CASSRQGQEKLFF; cdr3_nt: TGCGCCAGCAGTAGACAGGGTCAGGAAAAACTGTTTTTT
v_call: TRBV25-1; clone_size: NA; j_call: TRBJ2-1; d_call: NA; cdr3_aa: CASSPFGDEQFF; cdr3_nt: TGTGCCAGCAGTCCCTTTGGGGATGAGCAGTTCTTC
v_call: TRBV6-5; clone_size: NA; j_call: TRBJ2-7; d_call: TRBD1; cdr3_aa: CASSMDRGTYEQYF; cdr3_nt: TGTGCCAGCAGTATGGACAGGGGTACCTACGAGCAGTACTTC
v_call: TRBV5-1; clone_size: once; j_call: TRBJ2-7; d_call: NA; cdr3_aa: CASSLASGVNEQYF; cdr3_nt: TGCGCCAGCAGCTTGGCCTCGGGAGTAAACGAGCAGTACTTC
v_call: TRBV27; clone_size: NA; j_call: TRBJ2-1; d_call: NA; cdr3_aa: CASSPTRGSYNEQFF; cdr3_nt: TGTGCCAGCAGTCCCACTAGGGGCTCCTACAATGAGCAGTTCTTC
v_call: TRBV27; clone_size: NA; j_call: TRBJ1-1; d_call: NA; cdr3_aa: CASSLLSNTEAFF; cdr3_nt: TGTGCCAGCAGCCTGCTTTCGAACACTGAAGCTTTCTTT
v_call: TRBV11-2; clone_size: NA; j_call: TRBJ1-2; d_call: TRBD1; cdr3_aa: CASSLDTGDYGYTF; cdr3_nt: TGTGCCAGCAGCTTAGATACAGGGGACTATGGCTACACCTTC
v_call: TRBV15; clone_size: NA; j_call: TRBJ2-3; d_call: NA; cdr3_aa: CATSSGSRAGTYTDTQYF; cdr3_nt: TGTGCCACCAGCTCCGGATCCCGGGCCGGGACGTACACAGATACGCAGTATTTT
v_call: TRBV7-3; clone_size: NA; j_call: TRBJ2-1; d_call: NA; cdr3_aa: CASSPTSSAYNEQFF; cdr3_nt: TGTGCCAGCAGCCCCACTAGCAGCGCCTACAATGAGCAGTTCTTC
v_call: TRBV7-8; clone_size: NA; j_call: TRBJ2-1; d_call: TRBD2; cdr3_aa: CASSLVGLAGADEQFF; cdr3_nt: TGTGCCAGCAGCTTGGTCGGACTAGCGGGAGCTGATGAGCAGTTCTTC
v_call: TRBV18; clone_size: NA; j_call: TRBJ1-5; d_call: NA; cdr3_aa: CASSPRTANNQPQHF; cdr3_nt: TGTGCCAGCTCACCTAGGACAGCTAACAATCAGCCCCAGCATTTT
v_call: TRBV29-1; clone_size: NA; j_call: TRBJ2-1; d_call: TRBD2; cdr3_aa: CSASGTSGMGNEQFF; cdr3_nt: TGCAGCGCCTCAGGGACTAGCGGGATGGGCAATGAGCAGTTCTTC
v_call: TRBV15; clone_size: once; j_call: TRBJ2-3; d_call: NA; cdr3_aa: CATSPDTIGTDTQYF; cdr3_nt: TGTGCCACCAGCCCCGACACTATCGGCACAGATACGCAGTATTTT
v_call: TRBV4-2; clone_size: NA; j_call: TRBJ1-3; d_call: NA; cdr3_aa: CASSQDQGTASGNTIYF; cdr3_nt: TGTGCCAGCAGCCAAGATCAAGGGACGGCCTCTGGAAACACCATATATTTT
v_call: TRBV5-6; clone_size: NA; j_call: TRBJ2-3; d_call: TRBD2; cdr3_aa: CASSSSTSGNTDTQYF; cdr3_nt: TGTGCCAGCAGCTCCTCGACTAGCGGGAACACAGATACGCAGTATTTT
v_call: TRBV7-9; clone_size: NA; j_call: TRBJ1-2; d_call: NA; cdr3_aa: CASSLVNGNYGYTF; cdr3_nt: TGTGCCAGCAGCTTAGTAAACGGAAACTATGGCTACACCTTC
v_call: TRBV6-6; clone_size: once; j_call: TRBJ2-7; d_call: NA; cdr3_aa: CASTLTGGTTAYEQYF; cdr3_nt: TGTGCCAGCACTCTCACCGGGGGGACAACGGCCTACGAGCAGTACTTC
v_call: TRBV7-8; clone_size: NA; j_call: TRBJ2-1; d_call: NA; cdr3_aa: CASSLAWNPGGGNEQFF; cdr3_nt: TGTGCCAGCAGCTTAGCGTGGAACCCAGGGGGAGGGAATGAGCAGTTCTTC
v_call: TRBV11-2; clone_size: NA; j_call: TRBJ2-1; d_call: TRBD2; cdr3_aa: CASSSGTSGGSYNEQFF; cdr3_nt: TGTGCCAGCAGCTCGGGGACTAGCGGGGGCTCCTACAATGAGCAGTTCTTC
v_call: TRBV15; clone_size: NA; j_call: TRBJ2-5; d_call: TRBD2; cdr3_aa: CATSRGGLAGETQYF; cdr3_nt: TGTGCCACCAGCAGAGGAGGACTAGCGGGAGAGACCCAGTACTTC
v_call: TRBV2; clone_size: NA; j_call: TRBJ2-7; d_call: NA; cdr3_aa: CASTTNSIDEQYF; cdr3_nt: TGTGCCAGCACGACGAATAGCATCGACGAGCAGTACTTC
v_call: TRBV28; clone_size: NA; j_call: TRBJ1-2; d_call: NA; cdr3_aa: CASSFLHGGNYGYTF; cdr3_nt: TGTGCCAGCAGTTTTCTTCATGGGGGCAACTATGGCTACACCTTC
v_call: TRBV4-1; clone_size: few; j_call: TRBJ1-5; d_call: NA; cdr3_aa: CASSQDSGNGNQPQHF; cdr3_nt: TGCGCCAGCAGCCAAGATTCCGGGAACGGCAATCAGCCCCAGCATTTT
v_call: TRBV6-6; clone_size: NA; j_call: TRBJ2-1; d_call: NA; cdr3_aa: CASSEQGYEQFF; cdr3_nt: TGTGCCAGCAGCGAACAGGGCTATGAGCAGTTCTTC
v_call: TRBV7-8; clone_size: NA; j_call: TRBJ1-4; d_call: TRBD1; cdr3_aa: CASSPRTGSFEKLFF; cdr3_nt: TGTGCCAGCAGCCCCAGGACAGGGAGTTTTGAAAAACTGTTTTTT
v_call: TRBV30; clone_size: NA; j_call: TRBJ2-1; d_call: NA; cdr3_aa: CAWRVENGNEQFF; cdr3_nt: TGTGCCTGGAGGGTTGAGAATGGGAATGAGCAGTTCTTC
v_call: TRBV10-3; clone_size: NA; j_call: TRBJ2-1; d_call: NA; cdr3_aa: CAISGGSGNEQFF; cdr3_nt: TGTGCCATCAGTGGAGGTAGCGGCAATGAGCAGTTCTTC
v_call: TRBV14; clone_size: NA; j_call: TRBJ2-7; d_call: NA; cdr3_aa: CASSQDAVYEQYF; cdr3_nt: TGTGCCAGCAGCCAAGACGCCGTTTACGAGCAGTACTTC
v_call: TRBV27; clone_size: NA; j_call: TRBJ2-3; d_call: NA; cdr3_aa: CASSLLGDTQYF; cdr3_nt: TGTGCCAGCAGCCTCCTGGGGGATACGCAGTATTTT
v_call: TRBV2; clone_size: NA; j_call: TRBJ1-1; d_call: NA; cdr3_aa: CASSEKEHTEAFF; cdr3_nt: TGTGCCAGCAGTGAGAAAGAGCACACTGAAGCTTTCTTT
v_call: TRBV5-1; clone_size: NA; j_call: TRBJ2-2; d_call: NA; cdr3_aa: CASSLGGGGGTGELFF; cdr3_nt: TGCGCCAGCAGCTTGGGTGGAGGGGGCGGCACCGGGGAGCTGTTTTTT
v_call: TRBV6-5; clone_size: once; j_call: TRBJ1-1; d_call: NA; cdr3_aa: CASSYITFRLNTEAFF; cdr3_nt: TGTGCCAGCAGTTACATCACCTTCAGATTGAACACTGAAGCTTTCTTT
v_call: TRBV15; clone_size: NA; j_call: TRBJ2-3; d_call: TRBD2; cdr3_aa: CATSRPPRVAGGDTQYF; cdr3_nt: TGTGCCACCAGCAGACCGCCTCGGGTAGCGGGAGGCGATACGCAGTATTTT
v_call: TRBV7-3; clone_size: NA; j_call: TRBJ2-5; d_call: NA; cdr3_aa: CASSPRGQETQYF; cdr3_nt: TGTGCCAGCAGCCCCCGGGGGCAAGAGACCCAGTACTTC
v_call: TRBV29-1; clone_size: few; j_call: TRBJ1-5; d_call: TRBD1; cdr3_aa: CSVRTGGEPQHF; cdr3_nt: TGCAGCGTTCGGACAGGGGGAGAGCCCCAGCATTTT
v_call: TRBV2; clone_size: NA; j_call: TRBJ2-7; d_call: NA; cdr3_aa: CASVPVTPGKIEQYF; cdr3_nt: TGTGCCAGCGTGCCGGTCACCCCCGGCAAGATCGAGCAGTACTTC
v_call: TRBV2; clone_size: NA; j_call: TRBJ1-5; d_call: TRBD1; cdr3_aa: CASSEGQGGNQPQHF; cdr3_nt: TGTGCCAGCAGTGAAGGACAGGGCGGCAATCAGCCCCAGCATTTT
v_call: TRBV27; clone_size: few; j_call: TRBJ1-5; d_call: NA; cdr3_aa: CASSWQNNQPQHF; cdr3_nt: TGTGCCAGCAGTTGGCAGAACAATCAGCCCCAGCATTTT